These 29 T cell receptor beta chains were sequenced from one sample in a study of T cell changes during pregnancy in multiple sclerosis. Data came from immunoSEQ multiplex PCR; TCRdb stores just in-frame clones and leaves some out. The sample has some 57,000 clones; approximately 90% are singletons. The specimen was peripheral blood, collected in the first trimester of pregnancy. Receptors were obtained from a female donor in good health, enrolled as a control in a pregnancy study.

V gene TRBV19 combines with J gene TRBJ1-1; 7 nucleotides agree with TRBD1. The junction had 10 bases not matched to a gene; V was cut back by 5 bases and J by 4 bases. There are 15 residues in the CDR3. Germline V gene data show CDR1 as LNHDA and CDR2 as SQIVND (reference sequence). The CDR3 reads CASSARQGMGTEAFF. The CDR3 DNA follows: TGTGCCAGTAGTGCCCGACAGGGAATGGGCACTGAAGCTTTCTTT.

The chain carries TRBV4-3 and TRBJ1-2; 9 bases are a match to TRBD1. After removal of 0 bases from V and 6 bases from J, the junction contained 8 bases not matched to a gene. This CDR3 is built from 16 residues. CDR1 is LGHNA and CDR2 is YSLEER in the germline V gene. The CDR3 DNA is TGCGCCAGCAGCCAAGACCCCGGGACAGGGACGAATGGCTACACCTTC. Protein product: CASSQDPGTGTNGYTF.

The chain couples TRBV7-3 to TRBJ2-5; D gene unclear. V shed 2 bases and J shed 5 bases, with 9 bases lying between them. This CDR3 is 13 amino acids long. Germline values: CDR1 SGHTA, CDR2 FQGTGA. The CDR3 spells CASSLLSSETQYF. CDR3 nucleotide sequence: TGTGCCAGCAGCTTATTGTCATCCGAGACCCAGTACTTC.

This chain uses TRBV6-5 with TRBJ2-5, with D possibly being TRBD1 (6 bases). Trimming removed 6 bases from V and 5 bases from J, with 16 bases in between. The CDR3 spans 14 residues. Germline V gene lookup returns CDR1 MNHEY and CDR2 SVGAGI. CDR3 region: CASRASQGVETQYF. Written as DNA, the CDR3 is TGTGCCAGCAGGGCGTCACAGGGTGTGGAGACCCAGTACTTC.

A few counts support this clone. V is TRBV2 and J is TRBJ2-7; 8 nucleotides agree with TRBD2. From germline, CDR1 is SNHLY and CDR2 FYNNEI. V was clipped by 3 bases and J by 0 bases; unmatched bases: 4. The CDR3 is 15 amino acids. CDR3 protein: CASSDPGGSSYEQYF. CDR3 DNA sequence: TGTGCCAGCAGTGACCCGGGGGGGAGCTCCTACGAGCAGTACTTC.

The chain is built from TRBV11-3 and TRBJ1-6, with D possibly being TRBD1 (6 bases). V was shortened by 5 bases and J by 7 bases, with 18 bases between the two germline ends. The germline V gene encodes CDR1 SGHNT and CDR2 YENEEA. The CDR3 runs to 16 residues. The CDR3 DNA is TGTGCCAGCAGCCCCCCGTTAGGGGGATCAAATTCACCCCTCCACTTT. It specifies CASSPPLGGSNSPLHF.

The V gene is TRBV2, the J gene TRBJ1-2; 7 bases align to TRBD1. Unmatched junction bases numbered 8, after V lost 5 bases and J lost 8 bases. This CDR3 spans 13 amino acids. The germline V gene encodes CDR1 SNHLY and CDR2 FYNNEI. In nucleotides, the CDR3 is TGTGCCAGCAGTAAAGACAGGGAAGGCGGCTACACCTTC. Encoded protein: CASSKDREGGYTF.

The chain recombines TRBV19 with TRBJ2-3; D might be TRBD1 (7 bases). The CDR3 runs to 14 residues. Trimming removed 9 bases at V and 5 bases at J, with 18 bases between. The germline V gene has CDR1 LNHDA and CDR2 SQIVND (reference sequence). CDR3 residues: CASSPAGGLDTQYF. CDR3 DNA: TGTGCCAGCAGTCCGGCAGGGGGGTTAGATACGCAGTATTTT.

The chain has TRBV5-4 and TRBJ1-4; 9 bases agree with TRBD1. The ends lost 5 bases at V and 4 bases at J; junction bases unmatched: 3. There are 14 residues in the CDR3. CDR1 and CDR2 from the germline V gene are SGHNT and YYREEE (reference sequence). The CDR3 coding sequence is TGTGCCAGCAGTTGGACAGGGGATAATGAAAAACTGTTTTTT. It is translated as CASSWTGDNEKLFF.

The chain combines TRBV11-2 with TRBJ1-1; no definite D call. The CDR3 sequence is 13 residues long. Germline V CDR1 and CDR2: SGHAT, FQNNGV. V was clipped by 0 bases and J by 6 bases, with 8 bases between them. The CDR3 bases are TGTGCCAGCAGCTTAGATAAAATTTCTGAAGCTTTCTTT. This encodes CASSLDKISEAFF.

This chain connects TRBV13 to TRBJ2-7; maybe TRBD2 (6 bases). Trimming cost V 6 bases and J 0 bases, with 9 bases left between them. The germline CDR1 and CDR2 sequences are PRHDT and FYEKMQ (reference sequence). The CDR3 sequence is 13 residues long. CDR3 in amino acids: CASRGGISYEQYF. As DNA, the CDR3 is TGTGCCAGCAGAGGAGGGATCTCCTACGAGCAGTACTTC.

V and J are TRBV6-5 and TRBJ1-5; 8 bases are shared with TRBD1. CDR1 is MNHEY, CDR2 SVGAGI, per germline. The CDR3 consists of 14 residues. V gave up 10 bases and J gave up 2 bases; unmatched junction bases: 7. The CDR3 region is CATQDRAGNQPQHF. The CDR3 DNA is TGTGCCACCCAGGACAGGGCGGGCAATCAGCCCCAGCATTTT.

V usage is TRBV30 and J usage is TRBJ2-2, with TRBD2 identical over 10 bases. From germline, CDR1 is GTSNPN and CDR2 SVGIG (reference sequence). Trimming removed 1 base from V and 7 bases from J; junction bases left unmatched: 3. The CDR3 covers 14 residues. The CDR3, as DNA: TGTGCCTGGAGTGAGGGACTAGCGAACGGGGAGCTGTTTTTT. Protein sequence: CAWSEGLANGELFF.

The rearrangement links TRBV5-1 to TRBJ1-2; 9 nucleotides match TRBD1. The V gene's germline CDR1 is SGHRS and CDR2 YFSETQ. The V and J ends lost 3 bases and 4 bases, in that order; junction bases with no gene match: 4. CDR3 length: 14 amino acids. CDR3 in amino acids: CASSWGQGVYGYTF. The CDR3 nucleotides are TGCGCCAGCAGCTGGGGACAGGGCGTCTATGGCTACACCTTC.

This sequence joins TRBV19 and TRBJ1-1; no clear D gene. The CDR3 has 14 residues. Trimming removed 3 bases at V and 0 bases at J, with 8 bases between. CDR1 LNHDA and CDR2 SQIVND come from the germline V gene (reference sequence). The CDR3 spells CASSISDMNTEAFF. The CDR3, as DNA: TGTGCCAGTAGTATCTCAGATATGAACACTGAAGCTTTCTTT. Together with reference TRBV19 and TRBJ1-1, the CDR3 gives the full variable domain: DGGITQSPKYLFRKEGQNVTLSCEQNLNHDAMYWYRQDPGQGLRLIYYSQIVNDFQKGDIAEGYSVSREKKESFPLTVTSAQKNPTAFYLCASSISDMNTEAFFGQGTRLTVV.

This CDR3 is CSVEGGRAGNTIYF. The CDR3 region has the DNA TGCAGCGTTGAGGGCGGCAGGGCTGGAAACACCATATATTTT. The chain recombines TRBV29-1 with TRBJ1-3; D may be TRBD1 (5 bases). V shed 3 bases and J shed 2 bases, with 11 bases lying between them. The CDR3 contains 14 residues. In germline, CDR1 is SQVTM, CDR2 ANQGSEA.

The chain has TRBV9 and TRBJ2-7; 9 bases agree with TRBD1. V lost 4 bases, J lost 2 bases, and 10 bases stayed unmatched. Germline CDR1 reads SGDLS; CDR2 reads YYNGEE. This CDR3 comprises 16 residues. CDR3 bases: TGTGCCAGCAGCCCCCCTTCGGACAGGGGAGCCTACGAGCAGTACTTC. This translates into CASSPPSDRGAYEQYF.

The CDR3: CASSQDHTANYGYTF. In nucleotides, the CDR3 is TGTGCCAGCAGCCAAGATCACACAGCTAACTATGGCTACACCTTC. V usage is TRBV4-2 and J usage is TRBJ1-2; D unclear. Trimming stripped 0 bases from V and 0 bases from J, with 8 bases between. The CDR3 runs 15 residues. CDR1 and CDR2 (germline): LGHNA, YNFKEQ.

The chain recombines TRBV5-4 with TRBJ2-7, with D possibly matching TRBD2 (7 bases). The CDR3 extends over 14 amino acids. V was cut by 4 bases and J by 4 bases, with 15 bases left in between. Germline-derived CDR1 and CDR2 are SGHNT and YYREEE (reference sequence). The CDR3 is CASSLGGGQYEQYF. CDR3 bases: TGTGCCAGCAGCCTAGGGGGGGGGCAATACGAGCAGTACTTC.

The genes are TRBV11-3 and TRBJ2-1, with unresolved D. Germline CDR1 SGHNT, CDR2 YENEEA. The CDR3 runs 11 residues. Trimming cost V 5 bases and J 9 bases, with 8 bases left between them. CDR3 sequence reads: CASSQASEQFF. CDR3 bases: TGTGCCAGCAGCCAGGCAAGTGAGCAGTTCTTC.

V gene TRBV25-1 combines with J gene TRBJ2-3; D is perhaps TRBD2 (6 bases). The CDR3 loop spans 15 amino acids. The ends were cut back, 6 bases at V and 1 base at J, with 14 bases in the middle. Germline loops: CDR1 MGHDK, CDR2 SYGVNS. The CDR3 sequence: CASSPDWGGTDTQYF. The DNA of the CDR3 is TGTGCCAGCAGCCCCGATTGGGGGGGCACAGATACGCAGTATTTT.

The V and J genes are TRBV9 and TRBJ1-1; no clear D gene. Trimming pared 3 bases from V and 3 bases from J, leaving 12 bases between. The CDR3 has 14 residues. The germline V gene has CDR1 SGDLS and CDR2 YYNGEE. CDR3 sequence reads: CASSGRGRDTEAFF. The CDR3 region has the DNA TGTGCCAGCAGCGGGAGAGGCCGAGACACTGAAGCTTTCTTT.

This chain uses TRBV7-6 with TRBJ2-1, with 7 bases identical to TRBD2. Unmatched junction bases numbered 11, after V lost 5 bases and J lost 4 bases. The CDR3 extends over 16 amino acids. Germline CDR1 is SGHVS and CDR2 is FNYEAQ. The CDR3 nucleotides read TGTGCCAGCAGCCATAAGCGGGGAGGACCTTACAATGAGCAGTTCTTC. Amino acids: CASSHKRGGPYNEQFF.

The rearrangement joins TRBV7-8 to TRBJ2-5; 7 positions agree with TRBD1. CDR1 is SGHVS and CDR2 is FQNEAQ in the germline V gene. V dropped 4 bases and J dropped 5; count of bases not matched to a gene: 10. The CDR3 loop spans 15 amino acids. CDR3 loop: CASSYPAGGSETQYF. CDR3 coding DNA: TGTGCCAGCAGCTACCCTGCAGGGGGTTCCGAGACCCAGTACTTC.

This chain connects TRBV15 to TRBJ2-5; 7 bases agree with TRBD1. The CDR3 is 15 amino acids. Unmatched junction bases numbered 13, after V lost 7 bases and J lost 5 bases. CDR1 LNHNV and CDR2 YYDKDF come from the germline V gene (reference sequence). The CDR3 DNA sequence: TGTGCCACCACGGATTACAGGGGAAATGGGGAGACCCAGTACTTC. Amino acids: CATTDYRGNGETQYF. The whole variable domain, filled in from reference TRBV15 and TRBJ2-5, reads DAMVIQNPRYQVTQFGKPVTLSCSQTLNHNVMYWYQQKSSQAPKLLFHYYDKDFNNEADTPDNFQSRRPNTSFCFLDIRSPGLGDTAMYLCATTDYRGNGETQYFGPGTRLLVL.

V is TRBV18 and J is TRBJ1-2; TRBD1 might be the D (5 bases). V was pared by 2 bases and J by 10 bases, with 17 bases between. Germline V CDR1 and CDR2: KGHSH, LQKENI. CDR3 size: 14 residues. CDR3 in DNA: TGTGCCAGCTCACCAATAGCAGGGTCGGGCGACTACACCTTC. Translated: CASSPIAGSGDYTF.

The rearrangement links TRBV7-2 to TRBJ1-5; TRBD1 aligns across 8 bases. The ends lost 4 bases at V and 5 bases at J; junction bases unmatched: 13. CDR1 and CDR2 from the germline V gene are SGHTA and FQGNSA. The CDR3 totals 17 residues. CDR3: CASSSSRTGRSDQPQHF. The CDR3, as DNA: TGTGCCAGCAGCTCCTCGCGGACAGGGCGAAGTGATCAGCCCCAGCATTTT.

The chain employs TRBV15 and TRBJ1-1, with 10 positions matching TRBD1. The ends lost 4 bases at V and 0 bases at J; junction bases unmatched: 11. CDR1 and CDR2 (germline): LNHNV, YYDKDF (reference sequence). This CDR3 comprises 18 residues. The DNA of the CDR3 is TGTGCCACCAGCAATCGACAGGGGGCAGGAACCCTGAACACTGAAGCTTTCTTT. Amino acid sequence: CATSNRQGAGTLNTEAFF.

The chain links TRBV19 to TRBJ1-1, with D possibly being TRBD1 (5 bases). The CDR3 has 13 residues. CDR1 LNHDA and CDR2 SQIVND come from the germline V gene (reference sequence). The V end was cut by 6 bases, the J end by 0 bases, with 8 bases between. The DNA of the CDR3 is TGTGCCAGTAGAGACAGCCTGAACACTGAAGCTTTCTTT. Its protein product is CASRDSLNTEAFF. The full variable domain, its missing parts supplied by reference TRBV19 and TRBJ1-1, is DGGITQSPKYLFRKEGQNVTLSCEQNLNHDAMYWYRQDPGQGLRLIYYSQIVNDFQKGDIAEGYSVSREKKESFPLTVTSAQKNPTAFYLCASRDSLNTEAFFGQGTRLTVV.